This T cell receptor (beta chain) was captured in a study of beta chain features in type 1 diabetes. Broader study findings: It was not settled here whether HLA type affects TCRB rearrangement. Since sequencing was performed on cDNA, cells with high TCR expression could be over-represented.

Expressed TCRB transcripts got sequenced, as all isolated RNA was reverse transcribed. Assay used: immunoSEQ multiplex PCR; TCRdb lists only in-frame clones, some missing. Here the sample spans 240,000 or so clones, 68% being singletons. Every donor had blood drawn once into heparin, around 120 mL on average. Points on this clone: The target antigen is unknown.

Trimming pared 0 bases from V and 5 bases from J, leaving 9 bases between. This CDR3 comprises 14 residues. In germline, CDR1 is LNHNV, CDR2 YYDKDF (reference sequence). What was sequenced was naive CD4+ T cells from blood. This chain uses TRBV15 with TRBJ2-3, with D unresolved. The origin of this receptor is a man aged 25 to 45 in good health. The CDR3 spells CATSRDAAQDTQYF. CDR3 DNA: TGTGCCACCAGCAGAGATGCGGCCCAAGATACGCAGTATTTT.